This entry features one T cell receptor (beta chain) sequence. The antigen is not known. This specimen comes from a study of shared clonotypes between healthy human individuals. At the level of the study: CD8 memory received one plate per donor, CD8 naive two, CD4 memory three and CD4 naive three. General study findings and limits: Non-shared clonotypes showed lower generation probabilities than clonotypes common to all four donors. Several donors shared 4.5% to 6.5% of their naive CD4 clonotypes.

V was cut by 1 base and J by 5 bases, with 6 bases left in between. Germline assignment: CDR1 WSHSY and CDR2 SAAADI. CDR3 length: 12 amino acids. Terminally differentiated effector memory CD45RA+ cells were left out of the naive CD8 fraction, which was CD45RO-negative and positively selected for CCR7. Replicate PCRs from sorted subsets contained approximately 220 ng DNA, which is tens of thousands of T cell genomes. Assay used: immunoSEQ multiplex PCR; TCRdb lists only in-frame clones, some missing. The sample lists hundreds of thousands of clones; around 96% were seen once. This sequence joins TRBV10-2 and TRBJ2-7; D not resolved. Source material: naive CD8+ T cells sorted from blood. The TCR originated in a woman aged 30 to 39 in good health. CDR3 coding DNA: TGCGCCAGCAGTGAGTATGTGGACGAGCAGTACTTC. Its translation is CASSEYVDEQYF.